The next 23 T cell receptor beta chains were all read from a single sample in a study of cytomegalovirus exposure and HLA in healthy donors. Sequencing was performed with immunoSEQ multiplex PCR; in TCRdb, only in-frame clones are kept and a portion is missing. The sample shows around 150,000 clones, 70% to 90% of them seen only once. The sequenced material came from PBMCs. The receptors come from a woman in her twenties or thirties in good health and CMV-seronegative.

The V gene is TRBV10-3, the J gene TRBJ1-2, with a weak D call TRBD1 (6 bases). Trimming pared 2 bases from V and 7 bases from J, leaving 11 bases between. CDR3 size: 13 residues. CDR1 and CDR2 (germline): ENHRY, SYGVKD. CDR3 bases: TGTGCCATCAGTGAGGTACAGGGTTCTGGCTACACCTTC. It encodes CAISEVQGSGYTF.

V gene TRBV5-1 combines with J gene TRBJ1-1; D remains unclear. Trimming removed 1 base at V and 0 bases at J, with 7 bases between. Germline V lookup: CDR1 SGHRS, CDR2 YFSETQ. The CDR3 consists of 14 residues. The CDR3 reads CASSLLTMNTEAFF. The CDR3 DNA follows: TGCGCCAGCAGCTTGTTGACAATGAACACTGAAGCTTTCTTT.

The rearrangement joins TRBV7-8 to TRBJ1-2; a possible D gene is TRBD1 (5 bases). Germline V CDR1 and CDR2: SGHVS, FQNEAQ. The CDR3 contains 14 residues. V dropped 5 bases and J dropped 6 bases, with 16 bases sitting between them. The CDR3 loop reads CASSTLGGRNGYTF. Written as DNA, the CDR3 is TGTGCCAGCAGCACCTTGGGGGGGAGGAATGGCTACACCTTC.

V usage is TRBV5-6 and J usage is TRBJ1-5; TRBD1 matches at 11 bases. Germline V lookup: CDR1 SGHDT, CDR2 YYEEEE. The CDR3 totals 19 residues. Germline trimming cut 3 bases from V and 4 bases from J; bases unmatched to any gene: 15. For the CDR3, the DNA is TGTGCCAGCAGCTCGTCCGGGACAGGGGGAAGGTTAGGGAATCAGCCCCAGCATTTT. Its translation: CASSSSGTGGRLGNQPQHF.

This chain uses TRBV4-1 with TRBJ2-3; TRBD2 matches 9 bases. CDR1 is MGHRA and CDR2 is YSYEKL in the germline V gene. After removal of 4 bases from V and 0 bases from J, the junction contained 8 bases not matched to a gene. CDR3 length: 17 residues. The CDR3 region is CASSPRLAGKSTDTQYF. The CDR3 region has the DNA TGCGCCAGCAGCCCACGGCTAGCGGGGAAAAGCACAGATACGCAGTATTTT.

The V call is TRBV5-4, the J call TRBJ2-2, with 9 bases aligning to TRBD1. Per germline, CDR1 SGHNT and CDR2 YYREEE (reference sequence). The length of the CDR3 is 15 residues. Trimming cost V 3 bases and J 5 bases; bases outside gene matches: 5. DNA of the CDR3: TGTGCCAGCAGCTGGGACAGGGTTAGGACCGGGGAGCTGTTTTTT. It encodes CASSWDRVRTGELFF. Variable domain in full (rest from reference TRBV5-4 and TRBJ2-2): ETGVTQSPTHLIKTRGQQVTLRCSSQSGHNTVSWYQQALGQGPQFIFQYYREEENGRGNFPPRFSGLQFPNYSSELNVNALELDDSALYLCASSWDRVRTGELFFGEGSRLTVL.

The J gene is TRBJ2-2, the V gene TRBV28; possible D gene TRBD2, 6 bases. Germline CDR1 reads MDHEN; CDR2 reads SYDVKM. The CDR3 has 14 residues. Trimming took 5 bases from V and 8 from J, leaving 15 bases between them. CDR3 in amino acids: CASSLPSGTGELFF. The CDR3 coding sequence is TGTGCCAGCAGTCTACCCTCAGGGACTGGGGAGCTGTTTTTT.

The chain links TRBV14 to TRBJ1-2; D is unresolved. The CDR3 length is 14 residues. The germline V gene has CDR1 SGHDN and CDR2 FVKESK. V gave up 0 bases and J gave up 3 bases, with 8 bases separating them. Here the CDR3 DNA reads TGTGCCAGCAGCCAAGATATAGCTTACTATGGCTACACCTTC. Protein product: CASSQDIAYYGYTF.

The chain has TRBV7-2 and TRBJ2-1; TRBD2 matches 10 bases. Germline values: CDR1 SGHTA, CDR2 FQGNSA. V lost 9 bases to trimming and J lost 4 bases; unmatched junction nucleotides: 3. There are 13 residues in the CDR3. The CDR3 region is CASSSGGYNEQFF. CDR3 sequence (DNA): TGTGCCAGTTCTAGCGGGGGTTACAATGAGCAGTTCTTC.

This chain uses TRBV7-8 with TRBJ1-2, with 8 bases that match TRBD1. The germline CDR1 and CDR2 sequences are SGHVS and FQNEAQ. Trimming at V came to 5 bases and at J to 3 bases, leaving 2 bases not matched to a gene. The CDR3 has 13 amino acids. The DNA of the CDR3 is TGTGCCAGCAGCCAGGACAGGGACTATGGCTACACCTTC. This translates into CASSQDRDYGYTF.

The chain couples TRBV7-3 to TRBJ2-1; possibly TRBD2 for D (6 bases). CDR1 and CDR2 from the germline V gene are SGHTA and FQGTGA. The CDR3 contains 13 residues. Trimming took off 5 bases at V and 9 bases at J, with 14 bases between the two ends. CDR3 DNA: TGTGCCAGCAGCCACGATGGGGGGAGTGAGCAGTTCTTC. Its translation: CASSHDGGSEQFF. Full variable domain (rest looked up from reference TRBV7-3 and TRBJ2-1): GAGVSQTPSNKVTEKGKYVELRCDPISGHTALYWYRQSLGQGPEFLIYFQGTGAADDSGLPNDRFFAVRPEGSVSTLKIQRTERGDSAVYLCASSHDGGSEQFFGPGTRLTVL.

The chain couples TRBV7-6 to TRBJ1-2; D possibly corresponds to TRBD1 (6 bases). The V end was cut by 1 base, the J end by 3 bases, with 15 bases between. In germline, CDR1 is SGHVS, CDR2 FNYEAQ. This CDR3 contains 16 residues. The DNA for the CDR3 is TGTGCCAGCAGCTTAGTTCCGGCGGGGGGGCACTATGGCTACACCTTC. Translated, it gives CASSLVPAGGHYGYTF.

The chain is built from TRBV7-9 and TRBJ2-4, with a weak D call TRBD1 (5 bases). Germline loops: CDR1 SEHNR, CDR2 FQNEAQ (reference sequence). The CDR3 totals 13 residues. The V end was cut by 5 bases, the J end by 8 bases, with 13 bases between. The CDR3 here is CASSAQGRDIQYF. CDR3 DNA: TGTGCCAGCAGCGCCCAGGGAAGGGACATTCAGTACTTC.

The V and J genes are TRBV5-1 and TRBJ1-1; possibly TRBD1 for D (6 bases). CDR1 is SGHRS, CDR2 YFSETQ, per germline. The CDR3 covers 11 residues. V was clipped by 8 bases and J by 5 bases, with 10 bases between them. CDR3 coding DNA: TGCGCCAGTACACAGGGAACTGAAGCTTTCTTT. This sequence encodes CASTQGTEAFF.

This clone occurred a few times. CDR3 nucleotide sequence: TGTGCCAGCAGTGAAAGGGGTCATAGCAATCAGCCCCAGCATTTT. Translating gives CASSERGHSNQPQHF. The chain recombines TRBV2 with TRBJ1-5; TRBD1 is a possible D gene (5 bases). The V end was cut by 2 bases, the J end by 0 bases, with 8 bases between. CDR1 is SNHLY and CDR2 is FYNNEI in the germline V gene. The CDR3 extends over 15 amino acids.

V usage is TRBV5-1 and J usage is TRBJ2-2; a weak D match, TRBD1 (6 bases). Germline V lookup: CDR1 SGHRS, CDR2 YFSETQ. Deletions cut 7 bases from V and 2 bases from J, with 15 bases between. The CDR3 runs to 15 residues. The CDR3 protein is CASGPGAQNTGELFF. The DNA for the CDR3 is TGCGCCAGCGGGCCAGGGGCGCAAAACACCGGGGAGCTGTTTTTT. Full variable domain (rest looked up from reference TRBV5-1 and TRBJ2-2): KAGVTQTPRYLIKTRGQQVTLSCSPISGHRSVSWYQQTPGQGLQFLFEYFSETQRNKGNFPGRFSGRQFSNSRSEMNVSTLELGDSALYLCASGPGAQNTGELFFGEGSRLTVL.

V usage is TRBV2 and J usage is TRBJ2-7; no definite D call. Germline V CDR1 and CDR2: SNHLY, FYNNEI. Trimming cost V 2 bases and J 3 bases, with 5 bases left between them. This CDR3 spans 12 amino acids. CDR3 sequence reads: CASSEWGYEQYF. The CDR3 DNA is TGTGCCAGCAGTGAATGGGGCTACGAGCAGTACTTC.

This rearrangement joins TRBV27 to TRBJ1-4; no clear D gene. The CDR3 extends over 13 amino acids. Trimming left V 3 bases short and J 5 bases short, with 7 bases between. Germline assignment: CDR1 MNHEY and CDR2 SMNVEV (reference sequence). The CDR3 here is CASSLFLNEKLFF. CDR3 sequence (DNA): TGTGCCAGCAGTTTGTTTCTGAATGAAAAACTGTTTTTT.

V and J are TRBV19 and TRBJ1-2; D is undetermined. Per germline, CDR1 LNHDA and CDR2 SQIVND (reference sequence). The ends were cut back, 3 bases at V and 5 bases at J, with 4 bases in the middle. This CDR3 comprises 11 residues. The CDR3 sequence: CASSMRYGYTF. CDR3 sequence (DNA): TGTGCCAGTAGTATGAGATATGGCTACACCTTC.

J is TRBJ2-3 and V is TRBV19; 10 positions agree with TRBD2. Losses at the gene ends were 1 base for V and 2 bases for J; bases not matched to a gene: 3. The CDR3 covers 16 residues. The germline V gene has CDR1 LNHDA and CDR2 SQIVND (reference sequence). CDR3 amino acids: CASSIVGTSDTDTQYF. The CDR3 region has the DNA TGTGCCAGTAGTATAGTAGGGACTAGCGACACAGATACGCAGTATTTT.

This chain joins TRBV2 and TRBJ1-2; D gene ambiguous. V was pared by 7 bases and J by 6 bases, with 18 bases between. This CDR3 contains 14 residues. Germline assignment: CDR1 SNHLY and CDR2 FYNNEI. The CDR3 nucleotides are TGTGCCAGCACCTCGACTACCTCGAGGGATGGCTACACCTTC. It yields the protein CASTSTTSRDGYTF.

This clone was counted a few times. V and J are TRBV7-2 and TRBJ2-7; TRBD1 agrees at 7 bases. This CDR3 has 14 amino acids. Germline values: CDR1 SGHTA, CDR2 FQGNSA. Trimming removed 0 bases from V and 4 bases from J; junction bases left unmatched: 3. Here the CDR3 DNA reads TGTGCCAGCAGCTTAGCGACAGGGAATTACGAGCAGTACTTC. Its protein product is CASSLATGNYEQYF.

The chain couples TRBV7-9 to TRBJ1-2, with 9 nucleotides matching TRBD1. The V segment lost 1 base and the J segment 4 bases; nucleotides outside the gene matches: 7. From germline, CDR1 is SEHNR and CDR2 FQNEAQ (reference sequence). This CDR3 has 16 residues. CDR3 sequence (DNA): TGTGCCAGCAGCTTAGAACCCGGACAGGGGATCTATGGCTACACCTTC. Protein product: CASSLEPGQGIYGYTF.